This TCR beta chain was identified in a study of PD-1 blockade in classical Hodgkin lymphoma. General study results and limits: Repertoire difference causes, possibly disease activity or prior therapy, remain undefined. A reduction in baseline TCR diversity was reportedly seen in newly diagnosed patients relative to healthy donors.

Data came from immunoSEQ multiplex PCR; TCRdb stores just in-frame clones and leaves some out. Of approximately 23,000 clones in the sample, 85% to 95% are singletons; the top ten hold 0.4% to 0.5%. Notes on this clone: Its antigen is not known.

The CDR3 totals 16 residues. Germline CDR1 MNHEY, CDR2 SMNVEV (reference sequence). V lost 5 bases and J lost 0; bases outside the gene matches: 4. Time point indicated: newly diagnosed, previously untreated cHL patient sample. With magnetic negative selection, CD4+ T cells were purified from PBMCs that had been thawed. PBMCs representing newly diagnosed, untreated classical Hodgkin lymphoma functioned as the comparison. Material: CD4+ T cells from blood. V usage is TRBV27 and J usage is TRBJ2-6, with 7 positions matching TRBD1. This sequence originates from a human donor with classical Hodgkin lymphoma. CDR3 DNA: TGTGCCAGCAGTCGAGACAGGGTCTCTGGGGCCAACGTCCTGACTTTC. This codes for CASSRDRVSGANVLTF. The full variable domain, with the rest looked up from reference TRBV27 and TRBJ2-6, is EAQVTQNPRYLITVTGKKLTVTCSQNMNHEYMSWYRQDPGLGLRQIYYSMNVEVTDKGDVPEGYKVSRKEKRNFPLILESPSPNQTSLYFCASSRDRVSGANVLTFGAGSRLTVL.